The rows below give T cell receptor beta chains drawn from one sample of a study of T cell clusters in autoimmune cytopenias. TCRdb reprocessed the multiplex PCR reads, keeping one entry per CDR3 protein, no DNA. This repertoire includes around 9,800 distinct CDR3 sequences. Another study also made use of these data, one on T cell repertoires in aging, cancer and after chemotherapy.

The sample taken for sequencing was peripheral blood. The receptors derive from a human donor in good health. Both conserved end residues are part of each CDR3. The listing skips clone size in some rows; elsewhere it reads once, few, many or a size class.

>.|TRBV27|TRBJ2-5
CASSFSGAVETQYF
>.|TRBV27|TRBJ2-1
CASTPTGFGFPNERFF
>.|TRBV30|TRBJ1-1
CAWTDMNTEAFF
>.|TRBV6-1|TRBJ1-2
CASSLPNYGYTF
>.|TRBV13|TRBJ1-2
CASSFGTTRGYTF
>.|TRBV5-4|TRBJ2-3
CASYGTSGSDTQYF
>medium-sized|TRBV29-1|TRBJ2-3
CSGVTGVTDTQYF
>.|TRBV6-1|TRBJ2-2
CASRGAGGNTGELFF
>.|TRBV6-4|TRBJ2-3
CASSDEAGGTDTQYF
>.|TRBV24-1|TRBJ2-3
CATSGDYGGFASTDTQYF
>.|TRBV19|TRBJ2-7
CASSIGRISGAGYEQYF
>.|TRBV12-3/TRBV12-4|TRBJ2-1
CASSSSLIPFF
>.|TRBV19|TRBJ2-7
CASSGRGERYEQYF
>.|TRBV13|TRBJ1-4
CASSFGKRAEKLFF
>.|TRBV30|TRBJ1-5
CAWSPGLNQPQHF
>medium-sized|TRBV19|TRBJ2-3
CASSTRVGPSTDTQYF
>.|TRBV19|TRBJ2-3
CASSMSGSRPTDTQYF
>.|TRBV6-5|TRBJ2-3
CASSYSGSTDTQYF
>.|TRBV19|TRBJ2-7
CAWIIPKTAEQYF
>.|TRBV6-1|TRBJ1-1
CASSYREEKTEAFF
>.|TRBV19|TRBJ2-5
CASSPDRDPWETQYF
>.|TRBV19|TRBJ2-7
CASSIWRTGPYEQYF
>.|TRBV6-5|TRBJ1-3
CASRNSDYGNTIYF
>.|TRBV19|TRBJ1-6
CASSIAGVYNSPLHF
>.|TRBV11-1|TRBJ2-1
CASSLVGNSGSSRYGEQFF
>.|TRBV29-1|TRBJ1-2
CSVTGNYGYTF
>.|TRBV7-2|TRBJ1-2
CASSLDGGGTYYGYTF
>.|TRBV19|TRBJ1-1
CASSLGRLNTEAFF
>.|TRBV27|TRBJ1-2
CASSLTPSYGYTF
>.|TRBV7-9|TRBJ2-2
CASSFTSLANTGELFF
>.|TRBV18|TRBJ2-1
CASSPPWDRGRNEQFF
>.|TRBV30|TRBJ2-1
CAWSTGVGVSNEQFF
>.|TRBV24-1|TRBJ2-7
CATSEAGGSSYEQYF
>medium-sized|TRBV6-5|TRBJ2-3
CASSYSWGQITDTQYF
>.|TRBV10-3|TRBJ2-3
CAISDPGREGTDTQYF
>.|TRBV30|TRBJ1-2
CAWSSIRRNGYTF
>.|TRBV19|TRBJ1-1
CASIGQLNTEAFF
>.|TRBV29-1|TRBJ2-2
CSASEAVRGELFF
>.|TRBV19|TRBJ2-7
CASSMGTGFEQYF
>medium-sized|TRBV12-3/TRBV12-4|TRBJ2-3
CASSLRGSADTQYF
>.|TRBV6-5|TRBJ2-1
CASRQLTYNEQFF
>.|TRBV19|TRBJ2-3
CASSMGDTQYF
>.|TRBV6-1|TRBJ2-7
CASSEVSYEQYF